This T cell receptor beta chain was identified in a study of cytomegalovirus exposure and HLA in healthy donors. The PCR made use of 60 Vbeta and 13 Jbeta primers. Sequencing was performed with immunoSEQ multiplex PCR; in TCRdb, only in-frame clones are kept and a portion is missing. The sample consists of around 95,000 clones, around 72% of them appearing once. V dropped 2 bases and J dropped 2; count of bases not matched to a gene: 5. The germline CDR1 and CDR2 sequences are MNHEY and SVGAGI. The CDR3 covers 15 residues. General study results and limits: Prior analysis indicated that the majority of TCR beta V segments exhibited productivity approximately 90% or approximately 30% of the time. Researchers had no immune exposure information except CMV serostatus available. Later on, a genetic analysis was performed. It linked a missense variant in DCLRE1C with V- and J-gene trimming of TCR beta.

Remarks on this clone: Its antigen is undetermined.

The material sequenced was PBMCs. The V gene is TRBV6-5, the J gene TRBJ1-2, with 7 bases that match TRBD1. This TCR was sampled from a male donor in good health and CMV-seronegative. The CDR3 region has the DNA TGTGCCAGCAGTTACCAGCCGGGACAGAACTATGGCTACACCTTC. Translating gives CASSYQPGQNYGYTF.